In this sample, the clone carrying this TCR beta chain turned up many times. The data originate from a study of T cells after yellow fever vaccination. From the 5' RACE reads, TCRdb called clonotypes with MiXCR, one entry per CDR3 protein. Of about 200,000 distinct CDR3 sequences detected, approximately 3% appear once; the ten largest clones hold less than 3.5%. Germline lookup yields CDR1 SGHAT and CDR2 FQNNGV. Trimming removed 7 bases at V and 0 bases at J, with 13 bases between. This CDR3 has 14 residues. Here the sequenced sample was CD4+ T cells sorted from PBMCs, taken 10 days after the yellow fever booster vaccination. The chain recombines TRBV11-2 with TRBJ2-7; no firm D call. The sequence derives from a young man who received the YFV17D yellow fever vaccine. The CDR3 loop reads CASNPPGHSYEQYF. The CDR3 bases are TGTGCCAGCAACCCACCCGGGCACTCCTACGAGCAGTACTTC.